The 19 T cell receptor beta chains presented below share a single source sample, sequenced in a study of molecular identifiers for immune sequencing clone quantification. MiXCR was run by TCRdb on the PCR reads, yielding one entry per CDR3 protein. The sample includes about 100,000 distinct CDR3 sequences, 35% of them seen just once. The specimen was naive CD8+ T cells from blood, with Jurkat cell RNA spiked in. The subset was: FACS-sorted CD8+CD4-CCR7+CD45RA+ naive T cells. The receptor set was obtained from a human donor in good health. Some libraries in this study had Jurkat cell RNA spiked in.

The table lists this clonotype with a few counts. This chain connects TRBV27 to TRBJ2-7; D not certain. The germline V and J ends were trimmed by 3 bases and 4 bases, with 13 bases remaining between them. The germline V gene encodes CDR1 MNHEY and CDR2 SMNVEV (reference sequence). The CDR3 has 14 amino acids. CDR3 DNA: TGTGCCAGCAGTTTCTCCGGTCGAAATTACGAGCAGTACTTC. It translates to CASSFSGRNYEQYF.

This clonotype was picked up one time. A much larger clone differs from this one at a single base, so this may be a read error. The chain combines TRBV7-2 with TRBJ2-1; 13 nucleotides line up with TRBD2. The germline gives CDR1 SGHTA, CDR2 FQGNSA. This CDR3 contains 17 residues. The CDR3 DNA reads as TGTGCCAGCAGGCGGACTAGCGGGAGAATTTCCTACAAAGAGCAGTTCTTC. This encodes CASRRTSGRISYKEQFF.

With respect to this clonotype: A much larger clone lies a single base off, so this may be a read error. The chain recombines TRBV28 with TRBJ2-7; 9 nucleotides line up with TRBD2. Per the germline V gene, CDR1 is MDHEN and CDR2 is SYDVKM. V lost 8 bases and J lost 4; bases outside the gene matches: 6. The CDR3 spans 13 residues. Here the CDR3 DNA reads TGTGCCAGCGGTCTTCTAGCGGGATACGAGCAGTACTTC. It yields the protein CASGLLAGYEQYF.

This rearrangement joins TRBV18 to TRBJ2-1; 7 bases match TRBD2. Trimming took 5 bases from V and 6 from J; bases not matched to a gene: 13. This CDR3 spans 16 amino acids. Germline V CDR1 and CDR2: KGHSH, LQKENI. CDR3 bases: TGTGCCAGCTCATCAACCAGGGCGGGAGTGGGCAATGAGCAGTTCTTC. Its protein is CASSSTRAGVGNEQFF.

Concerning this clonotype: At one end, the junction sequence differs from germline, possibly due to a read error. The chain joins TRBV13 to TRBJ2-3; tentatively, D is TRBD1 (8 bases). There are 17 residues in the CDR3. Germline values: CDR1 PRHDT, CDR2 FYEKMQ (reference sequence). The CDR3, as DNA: TGTGCCAGCATCTCAAGGGGGGGGACAGGCAGCACAGATACGCTGTATTTT. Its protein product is CASISRGGTGSTDTLYF.

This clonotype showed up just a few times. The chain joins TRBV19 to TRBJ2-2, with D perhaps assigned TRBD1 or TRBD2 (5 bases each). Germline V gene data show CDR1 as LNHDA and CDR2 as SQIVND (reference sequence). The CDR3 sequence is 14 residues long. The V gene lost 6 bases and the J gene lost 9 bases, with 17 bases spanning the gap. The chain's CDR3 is CASSPGTPFRELFF. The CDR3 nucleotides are TGTGCCAGTAGCCCCGGGACCCCTTTCCGGGAGCTGTTTTTT. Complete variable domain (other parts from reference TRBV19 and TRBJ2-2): DGGITQSPKYLFRKEGQNVTLSCEQNLNHDAMYWYRQDPGQGLRLIYYSQIVNDFQKGDIAEGYSVSREKKESFPLTVTSAQKNPTAFYLCASSPGTPFRELFFGEGSRLTVL.

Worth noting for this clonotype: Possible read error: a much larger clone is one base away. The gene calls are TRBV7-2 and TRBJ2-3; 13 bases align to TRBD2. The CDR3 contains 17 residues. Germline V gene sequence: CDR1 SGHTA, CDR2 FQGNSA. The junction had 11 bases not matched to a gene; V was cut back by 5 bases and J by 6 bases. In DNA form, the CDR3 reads TGTGCCAGCAGCATAGTAACTAGCGGGAGGGCCACGGATACGCAGTATTTT. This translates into CASSIVTSGRATDTQYF. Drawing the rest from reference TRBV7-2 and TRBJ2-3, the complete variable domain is GAGVSQSPSNKVTEKGKDVELRCDPISGHTALYWYRQSLGQGLEFLIYFQGNSAPDKSGLPSDRFSAERTGGSVSTLTIQRTQQEDSAVYLCASSIVTSGRATDTQYFGPGTRLTVL.

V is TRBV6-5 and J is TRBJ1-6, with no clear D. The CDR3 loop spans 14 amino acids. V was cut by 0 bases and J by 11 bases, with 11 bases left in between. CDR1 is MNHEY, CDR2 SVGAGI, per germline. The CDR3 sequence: CASSYSISGAPLHF. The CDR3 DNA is TGTGCCAGCAGTTACTCGATAAGTGGGGCACCCCTCCACTTT.

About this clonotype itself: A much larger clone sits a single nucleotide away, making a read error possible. In DNA, the CDR3 is TGTGCCAGCAGCTGGACAGGGGCGTACACTGAAGCTTTCTTT. Translated: CASSWTGAYTEAFF. This chain connects TRBV6-6 to TRBJ1-1; TRBD1 matches 9 bases. The CDR3 is 14 residues long. V shed 6 bases and J 3 bases; nucleotides not matched to a gene: 5. CDR1 is MNHNY and CDR2 is SVGAGI in the germline V gene (reference sequence).

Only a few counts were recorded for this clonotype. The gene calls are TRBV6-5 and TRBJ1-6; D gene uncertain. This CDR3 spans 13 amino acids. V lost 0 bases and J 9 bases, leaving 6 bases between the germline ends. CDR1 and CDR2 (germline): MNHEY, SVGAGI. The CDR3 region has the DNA TGTGCCAGCAGTTACTCGAAGGGTTCACCCCTCCACTTT. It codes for CASSYSKGSPLHF.

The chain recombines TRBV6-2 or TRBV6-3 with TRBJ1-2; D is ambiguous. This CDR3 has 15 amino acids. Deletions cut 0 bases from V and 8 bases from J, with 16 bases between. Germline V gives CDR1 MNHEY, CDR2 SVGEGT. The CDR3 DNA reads TGTGCCAGCAGTTACTCGAGGTACGGGGTCGGCGGCTACACCTTC. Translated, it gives CASSYSRYGVGGYTF.

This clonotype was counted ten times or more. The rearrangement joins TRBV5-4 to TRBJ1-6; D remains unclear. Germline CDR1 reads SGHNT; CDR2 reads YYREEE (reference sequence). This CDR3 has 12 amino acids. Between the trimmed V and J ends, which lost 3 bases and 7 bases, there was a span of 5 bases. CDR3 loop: CASSSMNSPLHF. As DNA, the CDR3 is TGTGCCAGCAGCTCAATGAATTCACCCCTCCACTTT.

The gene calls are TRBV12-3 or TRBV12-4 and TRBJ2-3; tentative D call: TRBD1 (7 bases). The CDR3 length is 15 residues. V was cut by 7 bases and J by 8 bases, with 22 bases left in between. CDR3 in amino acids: CASTWGERGPFTQYF. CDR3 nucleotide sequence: TGTGCCAGCACATGGGGGGAAAGGGGGCCATTTACGCAGTATTTT.

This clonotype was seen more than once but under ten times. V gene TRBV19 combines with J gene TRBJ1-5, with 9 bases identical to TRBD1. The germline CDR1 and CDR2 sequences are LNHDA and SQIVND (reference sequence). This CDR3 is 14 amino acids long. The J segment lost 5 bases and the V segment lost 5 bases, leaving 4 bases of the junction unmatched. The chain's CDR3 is CASSSDRGYQPQHF. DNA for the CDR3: TGTGCCAGTAGTTCGGACAGGGGATATCAGCCCCAGCATTTT.

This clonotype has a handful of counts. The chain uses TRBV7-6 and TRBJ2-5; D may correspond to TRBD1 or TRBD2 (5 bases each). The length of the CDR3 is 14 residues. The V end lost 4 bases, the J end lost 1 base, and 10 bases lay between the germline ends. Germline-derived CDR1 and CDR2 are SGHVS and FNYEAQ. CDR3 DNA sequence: TGTGCCAGCAGCTCCCGGGACCCCCAAGAGACCCAGTACTTC. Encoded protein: CASSSRDPQETQYF.

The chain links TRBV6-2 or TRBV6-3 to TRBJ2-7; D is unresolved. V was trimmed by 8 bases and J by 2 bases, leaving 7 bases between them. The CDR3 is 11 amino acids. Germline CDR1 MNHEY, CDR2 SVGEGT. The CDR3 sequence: CASRIPYEQYF. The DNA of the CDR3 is TGTGCCAGCCGAATCCCCTACGAGCAGTACTTC.

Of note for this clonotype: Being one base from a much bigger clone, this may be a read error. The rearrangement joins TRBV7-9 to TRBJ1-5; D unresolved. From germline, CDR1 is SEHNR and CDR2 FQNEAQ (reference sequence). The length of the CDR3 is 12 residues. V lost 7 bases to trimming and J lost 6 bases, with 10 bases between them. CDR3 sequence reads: CASNSLGQPQHF. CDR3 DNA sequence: TGTGCCAGCAACTCCCTAGGTCAGCCCCAGCATTTT.

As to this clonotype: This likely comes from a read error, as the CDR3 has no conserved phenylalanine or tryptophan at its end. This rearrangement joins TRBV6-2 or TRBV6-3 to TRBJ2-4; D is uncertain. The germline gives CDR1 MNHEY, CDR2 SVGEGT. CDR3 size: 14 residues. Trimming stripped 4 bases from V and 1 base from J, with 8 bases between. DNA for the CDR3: TGTGCCAGCAGTTCCCAGGAGGCCAAAAACATTCAGTACTAC. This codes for CASSSQEAKNIQYY.

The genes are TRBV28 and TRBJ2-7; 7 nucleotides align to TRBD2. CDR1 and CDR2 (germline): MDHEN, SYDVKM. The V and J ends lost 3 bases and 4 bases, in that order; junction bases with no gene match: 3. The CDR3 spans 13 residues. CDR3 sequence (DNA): TGTGCCAGCAGTTTCCCTAGCGGTTACGAGCAGTACTTC. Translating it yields CASSFPSGYEQYF.